Following are 8 T cell receptor beta chains from one sample sequenced in a study of identical twins. TCRdb independently ran MiXCR on the 5' RACE reads; one entry per CDR3 protein. The sample lists over 600,000 distinct CDR3 sequences; around 21% were seen once. These records were also assigned to another study, of T cells expressing NK-cell markers.

The material sequenced was PBMCs. The receptors were gathered from a woman aged 18 to 35 in good health.

This sequence joins TRBV15 and TRBJ1-2, with a tentative D call TRBD1 (5 bases). Trimming pared 0 bases from V and 7 bases from J, leaving 9 bases between. The CDR3 covers 13 residues. Per the germline V gene, CDR1 is LNHNV and CDR2 is YYDKDF (reference sequence). This CDR3 is CATSRDGGSGYTF. The CDR3 DNA sequence: TGTGCCACCAGCAGAGATGGGGGTTCTGGCTACACCTTC.

V gene TRBV20-1 combines with J gene TRBJ2-1; either TRBD1 or TRBD2 may fit D (5 bases each). V was shortened by 6 bases and J by 7 bases, with 16 bases between the two germline ends. The length of the CDR3 is 13 residues. Germline V gene data show CDR1 as DFQATT and CDR2 as SNEGSKA (reference sequence). Written as DNA, the CDR3 is TGCAGTGCCGGGACCCCCAACGTGAATGAGCAGTTCTTC. Translated, it gives CSAGTPNVNEQFF.

The chain employs TRBV6-6 and TRBJ1-1; D remains unclear. The germline V gene encodes CDR1 MNHNY and CDR2 SVGAGI (reference sequence). This CDR3 comprises 13 residues. The V end lost 3 bases, the J end lost 0 bases, and 5 bases lay between the germline ends. CDR3 residues: CASSYVMNTEAFF. In DNA, the CDR3 is TGTGCCAGCAGTTATGTCATGAACACTGAAGCTTTCTTT.

This clonotype has ten or more counts. This chain joins TRBV29-1 and TRBJ2-5, with 8 bases fitting TRBD1. The germline gives CDR1 SQVTM, CDR2 ANQGSEA. With 6 bases clipped from V and 5 bases from J, the junction kept 8 bases outside the gene matches. CDR3 length: 13 residues. The CDR3 coding sequence is TGCAGCGTCGTCGGACAGGGCGGTGAGACCCAGTACTTC. This translates into CSVVGQGGETQYF. Using reference TRBV29-1 and TRBJ2-5 for the parts outside the CDR3, the full variable domain is SAVISQKPSRDICQRGTSLTIQCQVDSQVTMMFWYRQQPGQSLTLIATANQGSEATYESGFVIDKFPISRPNLTFSTLTVSNMSPEDSSIYLCSVVGQGGETQYFGPGTRLLVL.

V and J are TRBV6-1 and TRBJ2-7, with D hard to call. Germline values: CDR1 MNHNS, CDR2 SASEGT. Trimming pared 4 bases from V and 2 bases from J, leaving 15 bases between. This CDR3 region has 15 residues. The CDR3 DNA reads as TGTGCCAGCAGTGCGGAACACTTGGGTACCTACGAGCAGTACTTC. Its translation: CASSAEHLGTYEQYF.

On this clonotype: One end of the junction fails to match germline, which may point to a read error. In DNA form, the CDR3 reads TGTGCCAGCAGATACTCCGCCGGGACAGGGGTCCTTCTGTCCTACGAGCAGTACTTC. Translated: CASRYSAGTGVLLSYEQYF. The chain employs TRBV6-2 or TRBV6-3 and TRBJ2-7, with 10 nucleotides matching TRBD1. CDR1 MNHEY and CDR2 SVGEGT come from the germline V gene. The CDR3 runs to 19 residues.

The chain is built from TRBV7-2 and TRBJ2-1; unclear D gene. The CDR3 loop spans 14 amino acids. Trimming stripped 2 bases from V and 7 bases from J, with 12 bases between. Germline loops: CDR1 SGHTA, CDR2 FQGNSA. This chain's CDR3 is CASSLQAPLNEQFF. CDR3 sequence (DNA): TGTGCCAGCAGCTTACAAGCGCCACTTAATGAGCAGTTCTTC.

The chain recombines TRBV7-6 with TRBJ2-5; possibly TRBD2 for D (5 bases). CDR3 length equals 15 residues. Trimming shortened V by 2 bases and J by 5 bases, and 15 bases separated the two germline ends. Per germline, CDR1 SGHVS and CDR2 FNYEAQ. CDR3 region: CASSLQPGSWETQYF. The CDR3 coding sequence is TGTGCCAGCAGCTTACAGCCGGGGTCTTGGGAGACCCAGTACTTC.